The 16 T cell receptor beta chains below all came from one sample that was sequenced in a study of blood T cell repertoires in COVID-19. This table comes from immunoSEQ multiplex PCR, and its TCRdb copy is limited to in-frame clones, with some not included. The data hold nearly 350,000 clones, with over 80% observed a single time. The sequenced material came from peripheral blood. The receptors were gathered from a woman aged 50 to 60 with COVID-19, enrolled during active disease.

V and J are TRBV2 and TRBJ2-1; 16 nucleotides line up with TRBD2. The CDR3 has 20 residues. V gave up 6 bases and J gave up 0 bases; unmatched junction bases: 11. The germline V gene has CDR1 SNHLY and CDR2 FYNNEI. CDR3 bases: TGTGCCAGCAGAGGCTTGGGACTAGCGGGAGGGATGAGCTCCTACAATGAGCAGTTCTTC. Residues: CASRGLGLAGGMSSYNEQFF.

The chain couples TRBV4-1 to TRBJ1-2; TRBD1 aligns across 8 bases. J was trimmed by 3 bases and V by 6 bases; bases with no gene match: 9. This CDR3 is built from 15 residues. CDR1 MGHRA and CDR2 YSYEKL come from the germline V gene. The CDR3, as DNA: TGCGCCAGCAGGCGGACAGGGAGTGGGTACTATGGCTACACCTTC. Translating gives CASRRTGSGYYGYTF.

V gene TRBV7-9 combines with J gene TRBJ1-5; perhaps TRBD1 as D (6 bases). The CDR3 has 16 amino acids. Germline V CDR1 and CDR2: SEHNR, FQNEAQ (reference sequence). V lost 2 bases, J lost 3 bases, and 14 bases lay in between. The CDR3 sequence: CASSLSGDVVNQPQHF. In DNA form, the CDR3 reads TGTGCCAGCAGCTTATCAGGGGATGTGGTCAATCAGCCCCAGCATTTT.

This rearrangement joins TRBV7-9 to TRBJ2-3; TRBD2 might be the D (5 bases). CDR3 length: 14 residues. The germline V gene encodes CDR1 SEHNR and CDR2 FQNEAQ (reference sequence). Trimming took 5 bases from V and 6 from J, leaving 15 bases between them. The CDR3 loop is CASSEWGEGDTQYF. In nucleotides, the CDR3 is TGTGCCAGCAGCGAGTGGGGAGAAGGGGATACGCAGTATTTT.

The rearrangement uses TRBV7-8 and TRBJ1-3; D is ambiguous. Trimming shortened V by 0 bases and J by 2 bases, and 5 bases separated the two germline ends. The CDR3 has 14 residues. Germline V gives CDR1 SGHVS, CDR2 FQNEAQ. The CDR3 sequence: CASSLAQTGNTIYF. CDR3 DNA: TGTGCCAGCAGCTTAGCACAGACTGGAAACACCATATATTTT.

The J gene is TRBJ1-4, the V gene TRBV5-1; tentatively, D is TRBD1 (5 bases). This CDR3 is 14 amino acids long. Germline assignment: CDR1 SGHRS and CDR2 YFSETQ. The V and J ends lost 0 bases and 11 bases respectively, with 14 bases between them. CDR3 in DNA: TGCGCCAGCAGCTTGGACAGTACCCAGGGTAAACTGTTTTTT. This translates into CASSLDSTQGKLFF.

The V and J genes are TRBV4-2 and TRBJ2-3; 8 bases fit TRBD2. This CDR3 spans 19 amino acids. V lost 0 bases to trimming and J lost 0 bases; unmatched junction nucleotides: 11. Per germline, CDR1 LGHNA and CDR2 YNFKEQ. CDR3 region: CASSQDLLRGGRSTDTQYF. CDR3 DNA sequence: TGTGCCAGCAGCCAAGACCTTCTTCGGGGCGGGAGGAGCACAGATACGCAGTATTTT.

The chain recombines TRBV5-5 with TRBJ2-1; TRBD2 aligns across 7 bases. Germline CDR1 is SGHKS and CDR2 is YYEKEE (reference sequence). The J segment lost 7 bases and the V segment lost 4 bases, leaving 8 bases of the junction unmatched. The CDR3 totals 14 residues. In DNA form, the CDR3 reads TGTGCCAGCAGCGACTGGACTAGAGTAAATGAGCAGTTCTTC. It encodes CASSDWTRVNEQFF.

The chain uses TRBV5-5 and TRBJ1-1; D is possibly TRBD1 (5 bases). CDR1 SGHKS and CDR2 YYEKEE come from the germline V gene (reference sequence). The V gene lost 2 bases and the J gene lost 4 bases, with 15 bases spanning the gap. This CDR3 comprises 15 residues. The CDR3 DNA reads TGTGCCAGCAGCTTTGGTAAGCAGGGAGGCACTGAAGCTTTCTTT. It encodes CASSFGKQGGTEAFF.

This clone occurred a few times. The chain recombines TRBV30 with TRBJ1-4, with D maybe TRBD1 (6 bases). Looked up from germline, CDR1 is GTSNPN and CDR2 is SVGIG (reference sequence). The CDR3 contains 13 residues. Trimming shortened V by 4 bases and J by 7 bases, and 13 bases separated the two germline ends. The CDR3 bases are TGTGCCTGGACAGGGGCCAAGGGTGAAAAACTGTTTTTT. Protein product: CAWTGAKGEKLFF. Based on the CDR3 plus reference TRBV30 and TRBJ1-4, the full variable domain is SQTIHQWPATLVQPVGSPLSLECTVEGTSNPNLYWYRQAAGRGLQLLFYSVGIGQISSEVPQNLSASRPQDRQFILSSKKLLLSDSGFYLCAWTGAKGEKLFFGSGTQLSVL.

The chain is built from TRBV5-5 and TRBJ1-5; a possible D gene is TRBD1 (6 bases). Trimming stripped 3 bases from V and 0 bases from J, with 25 bases between. This CDR3 is built from 20 residues. Germline V gene lookup returns CDR1 SGHKS and CDR2 YYEKEE (reference sequence). The CDR3 reads CASSSRPGGQNHYSNQPQHF. The CDR3 DNA reads as TGTGCCAGCAGCTCCAGGCCCGGAGGACAGAACCACTATAGCAATCAGCCCCAGCATTTT.

This clone is a singleton in its sample. The genes are TRBV7-2 and TRBJ2-1, with a possible D match to TRBD2 (7 bases). This CDR3 contains 17 residues. Trimming took off 0 bases at V and 5 bases at J, with 17 bases between the two ends. In germline, CDR1 is SGHTA, CDR2 FQGNSA. The CDR3 loop reads CASSLALGGAQNNEQFF. CDR3 DNA: TGTGCCAGCAGCTTAGCGCTTGGGGGGGCGCAGAACAATGAGCAGTTCTTC.

The chain employs TRBV7-2 and TRBJ2-5, with D uncertain. CDR3 size: 13 residues. V was shortened by 6 bases and J by 4 bases, with 12 bases between the two germline ends. Germline V lookup: CDR1 SGHTA, CDR2 FQGNSA. The CDR3 sequence: CASSPQPTETQYF. DNA for the CDR3: TGTGCCAGCAGTCCCCAACCTACAGAGACCCAGTACTTC.

This chain uses TRBV9 with TRBJ2-3; 7 nucleotides agree with TRBD2. The CDR3 is made up of 14 amino acids. Per germline, CDR1 SGDLS and CDR2 YYNGEE. The V gene end was trimmed by 5 bases and the J gene end by 8 bases; junction bases not matched to a gene: 11. CDR3 DNA: TGTGCCAGCAGTGCAGCGGGAACCTTCGGTACGCAGTATTTT. Its protein is CASSAAGTFGTQYF.

J is TRBJ2-3 and V is TRBV3-1 (or the pseudogene TRBV3-2); D perhaps matches TRBD2 (6 bases). CDR3 length: 14 residues. V lost 6 bases to trimming and J lost 1 base, with 11 bases between them. Germline assignment: CDR1 LGHDT and CDR2 YNNKEL (reference sequence). The CDR3 sequence is CASSQIAGTDTQYF. As DNA, the CDR3 is TGTGCCAGCAGTCAGATAGCGGGCACAGATACGCAGTATTTT.

V gene TRBV11-2 combines with J gene TRBJ2-2, with TRBD2 matching over 13 bases. The J segment lost 6 bases and the V segment lost 8 bases, leaving 9 bases of the junction unmatched. CDR3 length: 16 amino acids. Germline CDR1 and CDR2: SGHAT and FQNNGV. CDR3 sequence: CASSGRTSGSSGELFF. The CDR3 DNA sequence: TGTGCCAGCTCGGGAAGGACTAGCGGGAGTTCCGGGGAGCTGTTTTTT.